This T cell receptor beta chain was recovered during a study of shared clonotypes between healthy human individuals. Original analysis: Filtering differed because ImmunoSEQ produced junction-only sequences that carried no quality scores. Libraries were prepared by immunoSEQ multiplex PCR; TCRdb keeps only in-frame clonotypes and omits some of them. Clone size and the V and J calls come from that table; the DNA yielded D and trimming. This table has hundreds of thousands of clones, roughly four fifths appearing once. Germline V lookup: CDR1 SNHLY, CDR2 FYNNEI. V was clipped by 5 bases and J by 0 bases, with 14 bases between them. The CDR3 is 16 amino acids.

The V and J genes are TRBV2 and TRBJ1-5, with unresolved D. Sequencing was performed on PBMCs. The sequence came from a woman aged 35 to 49 in good health. Some clones in this sample may be carry-over from other donors' samples. CDR3 bases: TGTGCCAGCAGTCCAGGCAGATCCTTTAGCAATCAGCCCCAGCATTTT. The encoded protein is CASSPGRSFSNQPQHF.